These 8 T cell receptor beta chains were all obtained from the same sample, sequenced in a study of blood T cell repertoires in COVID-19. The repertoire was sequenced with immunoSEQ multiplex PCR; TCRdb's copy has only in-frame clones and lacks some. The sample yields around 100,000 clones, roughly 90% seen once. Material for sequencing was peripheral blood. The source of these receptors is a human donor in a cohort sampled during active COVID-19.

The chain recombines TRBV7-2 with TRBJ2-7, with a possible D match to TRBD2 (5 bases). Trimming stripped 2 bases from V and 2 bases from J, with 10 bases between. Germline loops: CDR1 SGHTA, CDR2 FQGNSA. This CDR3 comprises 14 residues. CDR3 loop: CASSLREKPYEQYF. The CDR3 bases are TGTGCCAGCAGCTTAAGGGAGAAACCCTACGAGCAGTACTTC.

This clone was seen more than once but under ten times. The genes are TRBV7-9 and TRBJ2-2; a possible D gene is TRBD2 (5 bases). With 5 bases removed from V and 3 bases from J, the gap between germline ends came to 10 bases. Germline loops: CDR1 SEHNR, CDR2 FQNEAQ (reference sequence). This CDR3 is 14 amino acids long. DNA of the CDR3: TGTGCCAGCAGCCAACTAGATGACACCGGGGAGCTGTTTTTT. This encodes CASSQLDDTGELFF.

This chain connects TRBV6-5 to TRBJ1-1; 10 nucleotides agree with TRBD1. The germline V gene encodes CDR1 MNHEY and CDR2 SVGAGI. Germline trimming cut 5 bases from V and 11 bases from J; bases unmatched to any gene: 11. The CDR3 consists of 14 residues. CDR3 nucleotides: TGTGCCAGCAGTCCTGACAGGGGGCAACAATGGGCTTTCTTT. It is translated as CASSPDRGQQWAFF.

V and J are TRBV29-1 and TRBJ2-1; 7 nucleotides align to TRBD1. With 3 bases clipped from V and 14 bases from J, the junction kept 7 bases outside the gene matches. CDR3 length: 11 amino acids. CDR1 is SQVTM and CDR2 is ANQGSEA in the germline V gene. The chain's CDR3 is CSVDSDRVKFF. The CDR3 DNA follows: TGCAGCGTTGATTCAGACAGGGTTAAGTTCTTC.

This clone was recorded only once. In nucleotides, the CDR3 is TGCGCCAGCAGTGAAACAGTCACAGATACGCAGTATTTT. This encodes CASSETVTDTQYF. The rearrangement joins TRBV10-1 to TRBJ2-3; D uncertain. Germline V gives CDR1 WNHNN, CDR2 SYGVQD (reference sequence). The CDR3 is 13 amino acids. The V and J ends lost 3 bases and 2 bases respectively, with 6 bases between them.

The CDR3 sequence is CASSLESIRNTEAFF. The CDR3 DNA is TGTGCCAGCAGCTTAGAGTCTATACGGAACACTGAAGCTTTCTTT. J is TRBJ1-1 and V is TRBV7-2; D gene uncertain. This CDR3 contains 15 residues. Deletions cut 1 base from V and 1 base from J, with 10 bases between. Per germline, CDR1 SGHTA and CDR2 FQGNSA.

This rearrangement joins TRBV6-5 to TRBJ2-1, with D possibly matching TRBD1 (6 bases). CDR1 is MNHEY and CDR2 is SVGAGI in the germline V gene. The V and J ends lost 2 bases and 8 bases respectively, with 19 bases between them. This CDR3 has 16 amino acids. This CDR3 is CASSYGSETKGDEQFF. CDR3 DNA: TGTGCCAGCAGTTACGGGTCTGAGACTAAGGGGGATGAGCAGTTCTTC.

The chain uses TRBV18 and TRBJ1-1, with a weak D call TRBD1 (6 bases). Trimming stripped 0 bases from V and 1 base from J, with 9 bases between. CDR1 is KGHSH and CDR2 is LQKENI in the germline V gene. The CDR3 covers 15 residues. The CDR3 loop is CASSPPGQQNTEAFF. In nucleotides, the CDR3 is TGTGCCAGCTCACCACCGGGACAACAGAACACTGAAGCTTTCTTT.